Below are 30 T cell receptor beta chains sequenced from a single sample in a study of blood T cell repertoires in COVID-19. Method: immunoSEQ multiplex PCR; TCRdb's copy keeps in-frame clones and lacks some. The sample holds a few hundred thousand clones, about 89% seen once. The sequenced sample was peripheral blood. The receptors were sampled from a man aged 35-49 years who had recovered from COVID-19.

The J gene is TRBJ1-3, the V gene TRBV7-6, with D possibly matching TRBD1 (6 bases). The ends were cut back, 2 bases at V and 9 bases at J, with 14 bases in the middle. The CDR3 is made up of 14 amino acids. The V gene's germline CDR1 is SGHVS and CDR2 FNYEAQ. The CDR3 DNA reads TGTGCCAGCAGCTTATACGCAGGGGACGGCACCATATATTTT. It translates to CASSLYAGDGTIYF.

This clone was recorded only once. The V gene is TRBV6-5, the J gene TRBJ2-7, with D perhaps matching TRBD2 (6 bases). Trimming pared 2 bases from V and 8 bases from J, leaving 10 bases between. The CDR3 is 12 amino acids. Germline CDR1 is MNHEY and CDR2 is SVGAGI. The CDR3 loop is CASSYQGGKQYF. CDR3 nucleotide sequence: TGTGCCAGCAGTTACCAGGGCGGGAAGCAGTACTTC.

CDR3 DNA sequence: TGTGCCAGCAGGTCTTACAGGGGAGGTGTGGATGAGCAGTTCTTC. Encoded protein: CASRSYRGGVDEQFF. This chain links TRBV6-6 with TRBJ2-1, with a weak D call TRBD1 (7 bases). This CDR3 comprises 15 residues. V shed 6 bases and J shed 8 bases, with 20 bases lying between them. Germline lookup yields CDR1 MNHNY and CDR2 SVGAGI (reference sequence).

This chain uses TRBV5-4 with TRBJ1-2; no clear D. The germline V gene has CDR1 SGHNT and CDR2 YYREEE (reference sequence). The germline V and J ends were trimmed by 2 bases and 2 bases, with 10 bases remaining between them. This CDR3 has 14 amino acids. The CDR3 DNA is TGTGCCAGCAGCTTCAGTAACGCAAACTATGGCTACACCTTC. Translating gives CASSFSNANYGYTF. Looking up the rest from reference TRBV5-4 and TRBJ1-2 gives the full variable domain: ETGVTQSPTHLIKTRGQQVTLRCSSQSGHNTVSWYQQALGQGPQFIFQYYREEENGRGNFPPRFSGLQFPNYSSELNVNALELDDSALYLCASSFSNANYGYTFGSGTRLTVV.

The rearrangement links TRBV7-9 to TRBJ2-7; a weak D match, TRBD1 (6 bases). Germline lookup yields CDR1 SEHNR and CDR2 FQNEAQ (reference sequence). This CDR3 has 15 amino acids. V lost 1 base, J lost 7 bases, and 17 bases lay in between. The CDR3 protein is CASSLGQGPPGEQYF. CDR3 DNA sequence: TGTGCCAGCAGCTTAGGGCAGGGGCCGCCGGGGGAGCAGTACTTC. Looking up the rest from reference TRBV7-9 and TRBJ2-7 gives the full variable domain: DTGVSQNPRHKITKRGQNVTFRCDPISEHNRLYWYRQTLGQGPEFLTYFQNEAQLEKSRLLSDRFSAERPKGSFSTLEIQRTEQGDSAMYLCASSLGQGPPGEQYFGPGTRLTVT.

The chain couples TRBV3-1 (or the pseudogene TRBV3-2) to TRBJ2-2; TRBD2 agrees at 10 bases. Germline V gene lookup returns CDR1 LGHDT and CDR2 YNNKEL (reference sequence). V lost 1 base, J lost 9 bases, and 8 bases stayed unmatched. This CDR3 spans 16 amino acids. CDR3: CASSQGSSGSNRELFF. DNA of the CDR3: TGTGCCAGCAGCCAAGGGTCTAGCGGGAGTAACCGGGAGCTGTTTTTT.

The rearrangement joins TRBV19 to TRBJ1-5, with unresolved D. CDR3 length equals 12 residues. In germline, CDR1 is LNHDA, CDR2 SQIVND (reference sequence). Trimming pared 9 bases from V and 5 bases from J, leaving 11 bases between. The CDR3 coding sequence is TGTGCCAGCCAGTGGAGGGATCAGCCCCAGCATTTT. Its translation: CASQWRDQPQHF.

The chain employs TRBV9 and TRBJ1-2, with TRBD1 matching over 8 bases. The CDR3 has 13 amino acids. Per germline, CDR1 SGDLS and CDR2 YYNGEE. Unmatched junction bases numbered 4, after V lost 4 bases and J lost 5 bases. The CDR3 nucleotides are TGTGCCAGCAGCAAACAGGGGGGTTATGGCTACACCTTC. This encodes CASSKQGGYGYTF.

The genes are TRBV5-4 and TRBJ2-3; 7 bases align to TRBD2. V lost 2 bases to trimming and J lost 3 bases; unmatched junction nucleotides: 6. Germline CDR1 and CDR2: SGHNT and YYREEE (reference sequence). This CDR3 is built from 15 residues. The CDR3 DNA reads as TGTGCCAGCAGCTTTGAACGGGGGGTGACAGATACGCAGTATTTT. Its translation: CASSFERGVTDTQYF.

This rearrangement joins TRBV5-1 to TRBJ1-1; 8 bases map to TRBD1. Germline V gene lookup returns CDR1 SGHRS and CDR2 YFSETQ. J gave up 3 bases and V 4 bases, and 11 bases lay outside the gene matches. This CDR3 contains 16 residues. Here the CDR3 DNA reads TGCGCCAGCAGCCGGGACCTGCAGGGGGCGCACACTGAAGCTTTCTTT. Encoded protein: CASSRDLQGAHTEAFF. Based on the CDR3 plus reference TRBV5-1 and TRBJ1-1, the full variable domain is KAGVTQTPRYLIKTRGQQVTLSCSPISGHRSVSWYQQTPGQGLQFLFEYFSETQRNKGNFPGRFSGRQFSNSRSEMNVSTLELGDSALYLCASSRDLQGAHTEAFFGQGTRLTVV.

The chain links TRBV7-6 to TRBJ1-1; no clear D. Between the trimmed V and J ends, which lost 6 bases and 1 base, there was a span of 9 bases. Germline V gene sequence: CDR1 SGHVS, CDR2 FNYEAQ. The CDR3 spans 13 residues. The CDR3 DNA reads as TGTGCCAGCAGTCCGGGTGGGAACACTGAAGCTTTCTTT. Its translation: CASSPGGNTEAFF.

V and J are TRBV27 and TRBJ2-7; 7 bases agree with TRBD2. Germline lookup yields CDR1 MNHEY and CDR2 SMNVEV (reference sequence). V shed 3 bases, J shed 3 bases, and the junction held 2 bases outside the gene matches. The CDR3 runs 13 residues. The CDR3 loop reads CASSLERDYEQYF. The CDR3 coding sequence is TGTGCCAGCAGTTTGGAGCGGGACTACGAGCAGTACTTC.

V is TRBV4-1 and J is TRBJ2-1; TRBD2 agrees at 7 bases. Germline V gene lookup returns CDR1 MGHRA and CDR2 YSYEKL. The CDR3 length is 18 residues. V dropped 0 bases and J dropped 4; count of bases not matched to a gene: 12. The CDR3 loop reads CASSQDKLTGLWYNEQFF. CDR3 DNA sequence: TGCGCCAGCAGCCAAGATAAATTAACGGGACTATGGTACAATGAGCAGTTCTTC.

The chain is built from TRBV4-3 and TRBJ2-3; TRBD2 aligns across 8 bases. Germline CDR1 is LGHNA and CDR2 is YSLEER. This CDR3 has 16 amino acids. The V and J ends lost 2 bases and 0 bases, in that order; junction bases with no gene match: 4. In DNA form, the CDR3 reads TGCGCCAGCAGCCAACTCGGGGGGGGCAGCACAGATACGCAGTATTTT. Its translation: CASSQLGGGSTDTQYF.

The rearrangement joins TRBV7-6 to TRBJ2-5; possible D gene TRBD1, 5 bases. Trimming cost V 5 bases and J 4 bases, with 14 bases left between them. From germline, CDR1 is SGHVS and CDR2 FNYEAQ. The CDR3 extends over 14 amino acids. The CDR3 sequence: CASSPLAGRETQYF. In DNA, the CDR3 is TGTGCCAGCAGCCCCTTAGCAGGGCGAGAGACCCAGTACTTC.

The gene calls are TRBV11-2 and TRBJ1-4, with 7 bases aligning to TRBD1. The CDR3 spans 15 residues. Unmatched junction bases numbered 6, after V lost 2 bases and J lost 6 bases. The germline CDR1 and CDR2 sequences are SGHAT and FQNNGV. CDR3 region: CASSLQGVRDEKLFF. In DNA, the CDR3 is TGTGCCAGCAGCTTACAGGGGGTTCGGGATGAAAAACTGTTTTTT.

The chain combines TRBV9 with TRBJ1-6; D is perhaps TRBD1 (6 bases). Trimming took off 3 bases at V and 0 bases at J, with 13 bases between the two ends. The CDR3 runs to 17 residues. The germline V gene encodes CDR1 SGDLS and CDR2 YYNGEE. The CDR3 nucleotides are TGTGCCAGCAGCGCACACAGGGTGAGCTCCTATAATTCACCCCTCCACTTT. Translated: CASSAHRVSSYNSPLHF.

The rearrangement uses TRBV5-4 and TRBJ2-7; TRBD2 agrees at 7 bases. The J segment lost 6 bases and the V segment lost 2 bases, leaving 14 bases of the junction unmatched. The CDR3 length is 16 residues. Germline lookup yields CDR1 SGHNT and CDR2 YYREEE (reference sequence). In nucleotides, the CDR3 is TGTGCCAGCAGCTTAGAGGTTGGCGGGAGTGGAAGCGAGCAGTACTTC. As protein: CASSLEVGGSGSEQYF.

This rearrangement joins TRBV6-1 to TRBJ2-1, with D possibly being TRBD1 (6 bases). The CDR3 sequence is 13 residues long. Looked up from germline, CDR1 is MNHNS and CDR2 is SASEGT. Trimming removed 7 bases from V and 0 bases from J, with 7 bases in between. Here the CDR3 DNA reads TGTGCCAGCAAGACAGGCTCCTACAATGAGCAGTTCTTC. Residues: CASKTGSYNEQFF.

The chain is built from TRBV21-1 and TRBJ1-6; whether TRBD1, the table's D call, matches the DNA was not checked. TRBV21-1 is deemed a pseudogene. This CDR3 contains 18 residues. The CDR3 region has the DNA TGTGCCAGCAGCAAAGCTACCTTAAGGGGATCCTATAATTCACCCCTCCACTTT. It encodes CASSKATLRGSYNSPLHF.

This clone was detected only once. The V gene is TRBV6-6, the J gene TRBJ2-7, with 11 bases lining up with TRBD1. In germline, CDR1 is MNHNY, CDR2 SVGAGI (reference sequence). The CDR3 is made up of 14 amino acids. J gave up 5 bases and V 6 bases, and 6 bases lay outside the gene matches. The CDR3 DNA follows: TGTGCCAGCAGCGCCGGGACAGGGGGAAACGAGCAGTACTTC. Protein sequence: CASSAGTGGNEQYF.

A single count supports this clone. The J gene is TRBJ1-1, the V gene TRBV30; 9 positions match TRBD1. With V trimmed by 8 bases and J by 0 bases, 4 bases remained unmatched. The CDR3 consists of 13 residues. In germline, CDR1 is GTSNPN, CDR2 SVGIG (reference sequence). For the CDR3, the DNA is TGTGCCAACCGGGACAGGGTGAACACTGAAGCTTTCTTT. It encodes CANRDRVNTEAFF.

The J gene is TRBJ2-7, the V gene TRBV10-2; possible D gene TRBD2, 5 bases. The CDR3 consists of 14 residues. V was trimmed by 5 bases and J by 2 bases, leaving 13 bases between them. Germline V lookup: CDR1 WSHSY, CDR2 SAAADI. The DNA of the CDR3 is TGCGCCAGCAGTAGAGGGTTGAATCCCTACGAGCAGTACTTC. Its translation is CASSRGLNPYEQYF.

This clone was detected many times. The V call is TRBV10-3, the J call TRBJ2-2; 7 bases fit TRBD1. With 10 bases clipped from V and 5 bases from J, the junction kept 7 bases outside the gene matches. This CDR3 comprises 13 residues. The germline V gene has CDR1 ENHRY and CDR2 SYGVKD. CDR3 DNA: TGTGCCACCAGAGGGGGCCCAACCGGGGAGCTGTTTTTT. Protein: CATRGGPTGELFF.

DNA of the CDR3: TGTGCCAGCAGTTTACTAGCGGGACCCTACGAGCAGTACTTC. It encodes CASSLLAGPYEQYF. The chain carries TRBV2 and TRBJ2-7; 10 bases align to TRBD2. V was clipped by 5 bases and J by 2 bases; unmatched bases: 3. This CDR3 has 14 residues. CDR1 and CDR2 (germline): SNHLY, FYNNEI.

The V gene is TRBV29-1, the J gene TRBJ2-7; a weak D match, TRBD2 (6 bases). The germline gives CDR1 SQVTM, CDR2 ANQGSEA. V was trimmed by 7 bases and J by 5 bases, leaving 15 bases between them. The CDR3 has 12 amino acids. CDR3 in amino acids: CSAAEGRHEQYF. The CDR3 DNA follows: TGCAGCGCCGCGGAGGGGAGACACGAGCAGTACTTC.

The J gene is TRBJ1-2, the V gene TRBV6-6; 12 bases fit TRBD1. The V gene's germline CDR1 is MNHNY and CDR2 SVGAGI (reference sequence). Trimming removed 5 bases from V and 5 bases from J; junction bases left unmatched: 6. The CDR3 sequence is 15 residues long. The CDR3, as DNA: TGTGCCAGCAGTGCCTCGGGACAGGGGGCGTATGGCTACACCTTC. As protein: CASSASGQGAYGYTF.

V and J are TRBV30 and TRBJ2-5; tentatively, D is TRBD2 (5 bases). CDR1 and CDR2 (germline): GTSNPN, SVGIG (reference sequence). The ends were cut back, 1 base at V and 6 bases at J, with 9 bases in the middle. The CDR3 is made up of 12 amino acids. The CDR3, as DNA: TGTGCCTGGAGTGATGAGGGAAAGACCCAGTACTTC. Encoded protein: CAWSDEGKTQYF.

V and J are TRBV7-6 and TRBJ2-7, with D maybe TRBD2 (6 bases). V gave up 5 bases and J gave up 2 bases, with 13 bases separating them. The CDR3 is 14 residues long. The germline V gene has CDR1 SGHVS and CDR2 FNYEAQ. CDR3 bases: TGTGCCAGCAGCGCTGTGGAGGGCCCCTACGAGCAGTACTTC. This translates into CASSAVEGPYEQYF.

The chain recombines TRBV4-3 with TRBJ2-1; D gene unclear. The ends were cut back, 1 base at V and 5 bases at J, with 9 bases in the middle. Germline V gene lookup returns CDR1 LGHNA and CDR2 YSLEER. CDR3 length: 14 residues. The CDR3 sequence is CASSQGIANNEQFF. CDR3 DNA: TGCGCCAGCAGCCAAGGCATAGCAAACAATGAGCAGTTCTTC.